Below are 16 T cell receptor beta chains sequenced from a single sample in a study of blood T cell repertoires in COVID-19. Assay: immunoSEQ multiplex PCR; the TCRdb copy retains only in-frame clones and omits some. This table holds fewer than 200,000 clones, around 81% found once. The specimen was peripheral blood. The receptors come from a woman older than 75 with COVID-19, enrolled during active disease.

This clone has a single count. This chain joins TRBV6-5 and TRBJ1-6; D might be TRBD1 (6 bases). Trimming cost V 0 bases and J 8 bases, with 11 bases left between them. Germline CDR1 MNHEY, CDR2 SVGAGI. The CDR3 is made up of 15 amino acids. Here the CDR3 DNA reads TGTGCCAGCAGTTACTCGGCAGGGGTTTATTCACCCCTCCACTTT. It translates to CASSYSAGVYSPLHF.

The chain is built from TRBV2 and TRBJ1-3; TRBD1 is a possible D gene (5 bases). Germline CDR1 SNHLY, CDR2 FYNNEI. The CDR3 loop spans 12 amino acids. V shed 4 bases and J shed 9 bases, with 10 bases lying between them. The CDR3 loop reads CASSAGDGTIYF. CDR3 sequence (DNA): TGTGCCAGCAGTGCGGGGGACGGCACCATATATTTT.

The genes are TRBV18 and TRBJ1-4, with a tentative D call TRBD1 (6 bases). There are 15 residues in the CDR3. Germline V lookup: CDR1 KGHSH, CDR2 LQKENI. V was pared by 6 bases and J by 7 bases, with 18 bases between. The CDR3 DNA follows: TGTGCCAGCTCGCCCTTGGGGGGGCTGAGTGAAAAACTGTTTTTT. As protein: CASSPLGGLSEKLFF.

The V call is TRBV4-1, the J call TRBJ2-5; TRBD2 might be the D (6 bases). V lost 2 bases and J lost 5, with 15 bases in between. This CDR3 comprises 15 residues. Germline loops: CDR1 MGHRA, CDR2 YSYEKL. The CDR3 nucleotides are TGCGCCAGCAGCCAACGGTGGGGCGGGACGGAGACCCAGTACTTC. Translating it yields CASSQRWGGTETQYF.

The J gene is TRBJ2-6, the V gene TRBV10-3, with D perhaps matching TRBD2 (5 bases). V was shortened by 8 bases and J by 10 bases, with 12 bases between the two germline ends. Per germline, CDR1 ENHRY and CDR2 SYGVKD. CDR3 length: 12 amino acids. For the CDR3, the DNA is TGTGCCATCGGGAGTGCCCGGAACGTCCTGACTTTC. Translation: CAIGSARNVLTF.

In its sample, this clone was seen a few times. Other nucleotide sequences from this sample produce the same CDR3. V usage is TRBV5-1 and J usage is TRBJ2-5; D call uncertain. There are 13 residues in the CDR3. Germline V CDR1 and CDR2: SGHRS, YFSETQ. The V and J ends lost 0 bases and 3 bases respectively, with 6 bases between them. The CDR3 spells CASSLGSEETQYF. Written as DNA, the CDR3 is TGCGCCAGCAGCTTGGGATCAGAAGAGACCCAGTACTTC.

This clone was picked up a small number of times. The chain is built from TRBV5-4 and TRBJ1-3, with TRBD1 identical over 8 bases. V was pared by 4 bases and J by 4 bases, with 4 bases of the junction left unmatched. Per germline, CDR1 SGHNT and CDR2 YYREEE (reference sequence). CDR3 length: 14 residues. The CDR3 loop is CASSLDRAGNTIYF. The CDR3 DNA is TGTGCCAGCAGCCTGGACAGGGCAGGAAACACCATATATTTT.

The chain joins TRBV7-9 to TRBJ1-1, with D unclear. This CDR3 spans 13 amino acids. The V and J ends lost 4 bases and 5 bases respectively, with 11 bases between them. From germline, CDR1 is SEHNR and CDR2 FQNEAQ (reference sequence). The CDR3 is CASSSGIGTEAFF. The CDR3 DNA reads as TGTGCCAGCAGCTCCGGGATAGGGACTGAAGCTTTCTTT.

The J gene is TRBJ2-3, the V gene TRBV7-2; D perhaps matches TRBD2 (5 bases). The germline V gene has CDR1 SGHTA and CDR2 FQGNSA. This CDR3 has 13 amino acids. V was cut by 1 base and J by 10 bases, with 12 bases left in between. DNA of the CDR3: TGTGCCAGCAGCTTAGAGTGGCGGCGGGCGCAGTATTTT. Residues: CASSLEWRRAQYF.

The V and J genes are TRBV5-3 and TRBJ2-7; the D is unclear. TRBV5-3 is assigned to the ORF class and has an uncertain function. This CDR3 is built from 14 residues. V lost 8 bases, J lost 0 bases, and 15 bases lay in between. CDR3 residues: CASLSPGSSYEQYF. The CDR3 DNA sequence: TGTGCCAGTCTATCCCCCGGGTCCTCCTACGAGCAGTACTTC.

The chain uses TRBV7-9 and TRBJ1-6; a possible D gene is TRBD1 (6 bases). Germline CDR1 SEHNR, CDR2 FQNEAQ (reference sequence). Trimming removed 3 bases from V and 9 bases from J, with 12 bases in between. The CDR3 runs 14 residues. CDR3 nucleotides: TGTGCCAGCAGCTTCGATACAGGGAGTTCACCCCTCCACTTT. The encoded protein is CASSFDTGSSPLHF.

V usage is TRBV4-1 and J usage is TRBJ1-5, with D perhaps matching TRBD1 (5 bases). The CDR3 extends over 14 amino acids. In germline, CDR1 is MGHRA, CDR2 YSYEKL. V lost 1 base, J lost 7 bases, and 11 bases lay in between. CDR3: CASSQGAEGQPQHF. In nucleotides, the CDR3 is TGCGCCAGCAGCCAAGGGGCGGAGGGGCAGCCCCAGCATTTT.

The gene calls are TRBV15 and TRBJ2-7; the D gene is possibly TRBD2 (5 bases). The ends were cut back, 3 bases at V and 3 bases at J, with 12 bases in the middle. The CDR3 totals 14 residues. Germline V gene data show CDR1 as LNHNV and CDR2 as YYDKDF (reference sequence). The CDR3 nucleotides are TGTGCCACCAGCAGGACGAGACTACTCTACGAGCAGTACTTC. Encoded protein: CATSRTRLLYEQYF.

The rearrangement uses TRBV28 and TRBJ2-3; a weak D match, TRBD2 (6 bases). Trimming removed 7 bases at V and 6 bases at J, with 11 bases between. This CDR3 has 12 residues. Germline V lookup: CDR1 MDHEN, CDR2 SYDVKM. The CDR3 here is CASKDYRDTQYF. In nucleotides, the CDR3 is TGTGCCAGCAAGGACTATCGTGATACGCAGTATTTT.

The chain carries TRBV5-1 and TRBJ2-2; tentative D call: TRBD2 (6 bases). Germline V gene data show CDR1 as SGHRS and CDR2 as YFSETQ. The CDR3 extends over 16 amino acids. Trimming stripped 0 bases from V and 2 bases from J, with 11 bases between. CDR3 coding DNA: TGCGCCAGCAGCTTGGTCGGCGGGGACAACACCGGGGAGCTGTTTTTT. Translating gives CASSLVGGDNTGELFF.

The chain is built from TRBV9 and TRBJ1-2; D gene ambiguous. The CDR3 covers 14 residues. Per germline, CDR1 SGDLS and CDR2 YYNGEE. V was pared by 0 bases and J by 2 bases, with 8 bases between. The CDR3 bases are TGTGCCAGCAGCGTAGGAGGTGTGAACTATGGCTACACCTTC. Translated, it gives CASSVGGVNYGYTF.